Following are 25 T cell receptor beta chains from one sample sequenced in a study of T cell responses to AZD1222 COVID-19 vaccine. Here immunoSEQ multiplex PCR was the method, and the copy in TCRdb shows in-frame clones only, minus some. The data contain 95,000 to 150,000 clones, around 91% of them seen just once; the ten biggest clones take up around 4.5%. This specimen consisted of peripheral blood, obtained on day 0 of MenACWY control vaccination. These receptors all come from an adult in good health.

The rearrangement joins TRBV19 to TRBJ2-1; 7 bases fit TRBD1. V lost 5 bases, J lost 3 bases, and 7 bases stayed unmatched. CDR3 length: 15 residues. CDR1 is LNHDA, CDR2 SQIVND, per germline (reference sequence). CDR3 loop: CASSFDRDSYNEQFF. The DNA for the CDR3 is TGTGCCAGTAGTTTCGACCGGGACAGCTACAATGAGCAGTTCTTC.

V gene TRBV3-1 (or the pseudogene TRBV3-2) combines with J gene TRBJ1-1, with unresolved D. The CDR3 loop spans 13 amino acids. Trimming cost V 6 bases and J 5 bases, with 13 bases left between them. Per germline, CDR1 LGHDT and CDR2 YNNKEL (reference sequence). CDR3: CASSLGSGTEAFF. Here the CDR3 DNA reads TGTGCCAGCAGTCTAGGGAGTGGGACTGAAGCTTTCTTT.

The chain combines TRBV2 with TRBJ2-3; the match to TRBD1 covers 7 bases. Trimming at V came to 6 bases and at J to 0 bases, leaving 6 bases not matched to a gene. The CDR3 covers 15 residues. Germline loops: CDR1 SNHLY, CDR2 FYNNEI. The CDR3 DNA reads TGTGCCAGCAGCCGACAGGGACCCAGCACAGATACGCAGTATTTT. It codes for CASSRQGPSTDTQYF.

This clone was detected only once. This rearrangement joins TRBV2 to TRBJ1-1; 9 nucleotides agree with TRBD1. CDR3 length equals 16 residues. CDR1 and CDR2 (germline): SNHLY, FYNNEI. Trimming cost V 6 bases and J 1 base; bases outside gene matches: 9. CDR3 region: CASSRTQTGGNTEAFF. The CDR3 DNA is TGTGCCAGCAGCCGGACCCAGACAGGGGGGAACACTGAAGCTTTCTTT.

The V call is TRBV7-8, the J call TRBJ2-5; 13 bases fit TRBD2. The CDR3 loop spans 18 amino acids. Germline-derived CDR1 and CDR2 are SGHVS and FQNEAQ. Trimming took 5 bases from V and 0 from J; bases not matched to a gene: 9. The CDR3 region has the DNA TGTGCCAGCAGCCTCAGCCTCGGACTAGCGGGAGACCAAGAGACCCAGTACTTC. Translating it yields CASSLSLGLAGDQETQYF.

As DNA, the CDR3 is TGTGCCAGCAGCTTTGAGGGGGCGCTGGAGCAGTACGTC. This encodes CASSFEGALEQYV. The chain employs TRBV5-5 and TRBJ2-7; 7 nucleotides align to TRBD1. V shed 2 bases, J shed 7 bases, and the junction held 6 bases outside the gene matches. Germline-derived CDR1 and CDR2 are SGHKS and YYEKEE (reference sequence). The CDR3 length is 13 residues.

The chain carries TRBV7-2 and TRBJ2-1; 8 nucleotides align to TRBD1. In germline, CDR1 is SGHTA, CDR2 FQGNSA. The CDR3 extends over 13 amino acids. V shed 4 bases and J 10 bases; nucleotides not matched to a gene: 6. The CDR3 reads CASSSSGGREQFF. The CDR3 bases are TGTGCCAGCAGCTCGTCAGGGGGCCGAGAGCAGTTCTTC.

This clone was counted a single time. V gene TRBV3-1 (or the pseudogene TRBV3-2) combines with J gene TRBJ2-5; D is possibly TRBD1 (5 bases). V was shortened by 4 bases and J by 1 base, with 16 bases between the two germline ends. The length of the CDR3 is 16 residues. Germline assignment: CDR1 LGHDT and CDR2 YNNKEL (reference sequence). The CDR3, as DNA: TGTGCCAGCAGCCCTCGGTGGCAGGGCATCCAAGAGACCCAGTACTTC. It encodes CASSPRWQGIQETQYF.

This clone was detected only once. This CDR3 reads CASSDLLSGANVLTF. Written as DNA, the CDR3 is TGTGCCAGCAGTGATCTCCTCTCTGGGGCCAACGTCCTGACTTTC. The V gene is TRBV6-2 or TRBV6-3, the J gene TRBJ2-6; D is unresolved. There are 15 residues in the CDR3. The V end was cut by 5 bases, the J end by 0 bases, with 8 bases between. Per the germline V gene, CDR1 is MNHEY and CDR2 is SVGEGT.

The rearrangement joins TRBV6-2 or TRBV6-3 to TRBJ2-1; D uncertain. Germline V gives CDR1 MNHEY, CDR2 SVGEGT. The CDR3 covers 15 residues. V was clipped by 3 bases and J by 4 bases, with 13 bases between them. CDR3 protein: CASSYPASSYNEQFF. As DNA, the CDR3 is TGTGCCAGCAGTTATCCCGCCTCCTCTTACAATGAGCAGTTCTTC.

The chain is built from TRBV27 and TRBJ1-2, with 7 positions matching TRBD1. CDR3 length equals 15 residues. The V and J ends lost 7 bases and 4 bases, in that order; junction bases with no gene match: 12. Germline CDR1 reads MNHEY; CDR2 reads SMNVEV (reference sequence). CDR3 in DNA: TGTGCCAGCACCTTAATAGGGGGCCGCTTCTATGGCTACACCTTC. This sequence encodes CASTLIGGRFYGYTF.

The V and J genes are TRBV19 and TRBJ2-5; 14 bases match TRBD2. The CDR3 has 15 residues. Germline CDR1 reads LNHDA; CDR2 reads SQIVND (reference sequence). With 6 bases clipped from V and 5 bases from J, the junction kept 5 bases outside the gene matches. The CDR3 DNA sequence: TGTGCCAGTAGGCCGGGACTAGCGGGAGCGGAGACCCAGTACTTC. This encodes CASRPGLAGAETQYF.

The CDR3 protein is CASSLRGGRSGNTIYF. For the CDR3, the DNA is TGTGCCAGCAGCTTACGTGGAGGGCGCTCTGGAAACACCATATATTTT. This sequence joins TRBV7-6 and TRBJ1-3; D not resolved. The length of the CDR3 is 16 residues. Germline V gives CDR1 SGHVS, CDR2 FNYEAQ. The V end was cut by 2 bases, the J end by 0 bases, with 11 bases between.

This clone was picked up many times. The V gene is TRBV12-3 or TRBV12-4, the J gene TRBJ1-2; perhaps TRBD1 as D (5 bases). V shed 2 bases and J shed 4 bases, with 8 bases lying between them. This CDR3 region has 13 residues. The DNA of the CDR3 is TGTGCCAGCAGTTTATGGACAATCTATGGCTACACCTTC. This translates into CASSLWTIYGYTF.

This chain links TRBV18 with TRBJ1-5; D is unresolved. The length of the CDR3 is 14 residues. V shed 6 bases and J shed 0 bases, with 9 bases lying between them. Germline CDR1 is KGHSH and CDR2 is LQKENI. CDR3 in amino acids: CASSTSNSNQPQHF. CDR3 nucleotides: TGTGCCAGCTCCACTTCCAATAGCAATCAGCCCCAGCATTTT.

The chain employs TRBV20-1 and TRBJ1-4, with D tentatively TRBD1 (6 bases). This CDR3 is built from 14 residues. CDR1 is DFQATT and CDR2 is SNEGSKA in the germline V gene (reference sequence). The V end lost 3 bases, the J end lost 8 bases, and 16 bases lay between the germline ends. This CDR3 reads CSASEGRGKEKLFF. As DNA, the CDR3 is TGCAGTGCTAGTGAGGGCAGGGGAAAGGAAAAACTGTTTTTT.

The chain carries TRBV2 and TRBJ2-2; possible D gene TRBD2, 5 bases. The germline gives CDR1 SNHLY, CDR2 FYNNEI. Trimming took off 5 bases at V and 6 bases at J, with 10 bases between the two ends. This CDR3 is 13 amino acids long. CDR3 protein: CASSRAGAGELFF. In nucleotides, the CDR3 is TGTGCCAGCAGTCGTGCCGGGGCCGGGGAGCTGTTTTTT.

This chain joins TRBV28 and TRBJ2-2; 8 bases align to TRBD1. CDR3 length: 18 amino acids. The V gene's germline CDR1 is MDHEN and CDR2 SYDVKM. Losses at the gene ends were 3 bases for V and 1 base for J; bases not matched to a gene: 10. The CDR3 nucleotides read TGTGCCAGCAGTTTGCAGGGGGCAGTCTCCCTGAACACCGGGGAGCTGTTTTTT. Translation: CASSLQGAVSLNTGELFF.

In nucleotides, the CDR3 is TGTGCCAGCAGCAGAGGGACAGACACAGATACGCAGTATTTT. Encoded protein: CASSRGTDTDTQYF. The chain has TRBV6-5 and TRBJ2-3; 7 nucleotides match TRBD1. The germline gives CDR1 MNHEY, CDR2 SVGAGI. CDR3 length equals 14 residues. Trimming at V came to 6 bases and at J to 2 bases, leaving 5 bases not matched to a gene.

This chain connects TRBV5-6 to TRBJ1-6, with 8 bases aligning to TRBD1. This CDR3 region has 15 residues. Germline V lookup: CDR1 SGHDT, CDR2 YYEEEE. With 6 bases clipped from V and 7 bases from J, the junction kept 9 bases outside the gene matches. The CDR3 bases are TGTGCCAGCATCGACAGGGGACGTGGGAATTCACCCCTCCACTTT. Amino acid sequence: CASIDRGRGNSPLHF.

Here the CDR3 DNA reads TGCGCCAGCAGACCCGACAGGGGGTTCTCTGGAAACACCATATATTTT. Amino acid sequence: CASRPDRGFSGNTIYF. The genes are TRBV5-1 and TRBJ1-3; 9 nucleotides match TRBD1. The length of the CDR3 is 16 residues. CDR1 and CDR2 (germline): SGHRS, YFSETQ. V was pared by 5 bases and J by 0 bases, with 6 bases of the junction left unmatched.

J is TRBJ1-1 and V is TRBV27, with 11 bases that match TRBD1. The CDR3 length is 17 residues. V trimming: 5 bases; J trimming: 0 bases; junction bases outside the gene matches: 8. Germline assignment: CDR1 MNHEY and CDR2 SMNVEV (reference sequence). CDR3 in DNA: TGTGCCAGCAGTAGCCGGGACAGGGGGGAGATGAACACTGAAGCTTTCTTT. Its protein is CASSSRDRGEMNTEAFF.

The chain has TRBV3-1 (or the pseudogene TRBV3-2) and TRBJ1-5, with a tentative D call TRBD1 (5 bases). Trimming pared 3 bases from V and 3 bases from J, leaving 9 bases between. There are 14 residues in the CDR3. The germline CDR1 and CDR2 sequences are LGHDT and YNNKEL (reference sequence). The CDR3 reads CASSQGLINQPQHF. DNA for the CDR3: TGTGCCAGCAGCCAGGGACTGATCAATCAGCCCCAGCATTTT.

The CDR3 spells CATSRDPWTGGAGANVLTF. The CDR3 DNA reads TGTGCCACCAGCAGAGATCCATGGACAGGGGGCGCTGGGGCCAACGTCCTGACTTTC. The chain links TRBV15 to TRBJ2-6; 11 bases align to TRBD1. The germline V gene encodes CDR1 LNHNV and CDR2 YYDKDF (reference sequence). The CDR3 runs to 19 residues. J lost 2 bases, V lost 0 bases, and 6 bases had no gene match. The full variable domain, with the rest looked up from reference TRBV15 and TRBJ2-6, is DAMVIQNPRYQVTQFGKPVTLSCSQTLNHNVMYWYQQKSSQAPKLLFHYYDKDFNNEADTPDNFQSRRPNTSFCFLDIRSPGLGDTAMYLCATSRDPWTGGAGANVLTFGAGSRLTVL.

The V and J genes are TRBV9 and TRBJ1-3, with 8 bases aligning to TRBD1. Germline CDR1 is SGDLS and CDR2 is YYNGEE. Trimming took 3 bases from V and 0 from J; bases not matched to a gene: 11. This CDR3 has 18 amino acids. This chain's CDR3 is CASSATLDRDPSGNTIYF. Here the CDR3 DNA reads TGTGCCAGCAGCGCTACTTTGGACAGGGATCCCTCTGGAAACACCATATATTTT.